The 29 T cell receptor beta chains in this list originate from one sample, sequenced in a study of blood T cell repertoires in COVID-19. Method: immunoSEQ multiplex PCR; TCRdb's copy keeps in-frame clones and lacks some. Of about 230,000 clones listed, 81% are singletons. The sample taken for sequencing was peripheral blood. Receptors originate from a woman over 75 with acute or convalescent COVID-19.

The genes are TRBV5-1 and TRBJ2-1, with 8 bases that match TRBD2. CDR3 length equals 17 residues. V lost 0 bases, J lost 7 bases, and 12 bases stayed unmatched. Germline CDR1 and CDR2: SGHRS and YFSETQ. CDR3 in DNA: TGCGCCAGCAGCTTGGAAGGTAGCCTAGCGGGCTTGAATGAGCAGTTCTTC. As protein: CASSLEGSLAGLNEQFF.

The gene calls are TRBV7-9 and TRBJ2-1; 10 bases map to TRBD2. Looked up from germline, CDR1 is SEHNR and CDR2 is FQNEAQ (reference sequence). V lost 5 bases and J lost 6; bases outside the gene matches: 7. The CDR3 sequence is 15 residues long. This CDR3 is CASSRAGGTGNEQFF. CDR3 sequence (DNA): TGTGCCAGCAGCCGAGCGGGGGGGACCGGCAATGAGCAGTTCTTC.

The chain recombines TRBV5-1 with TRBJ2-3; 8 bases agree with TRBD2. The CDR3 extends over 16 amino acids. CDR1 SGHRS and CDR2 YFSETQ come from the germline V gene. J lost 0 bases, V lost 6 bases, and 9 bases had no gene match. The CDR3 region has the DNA TGCGCCAGCACCCAAAGCGGGGGACGTAGCACAGATACGCAGTATTTT. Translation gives CASTQSGGRSTDTQYF.

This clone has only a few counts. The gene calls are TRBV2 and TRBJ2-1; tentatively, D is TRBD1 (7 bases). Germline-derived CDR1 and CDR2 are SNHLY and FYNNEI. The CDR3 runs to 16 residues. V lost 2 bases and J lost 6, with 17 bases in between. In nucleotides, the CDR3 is TGTGCCAGCAGTGAACCCGGGGGACAGCGACTCAATGAGCAGTTCTTC. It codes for CASSEPGGQRLNEQFF.

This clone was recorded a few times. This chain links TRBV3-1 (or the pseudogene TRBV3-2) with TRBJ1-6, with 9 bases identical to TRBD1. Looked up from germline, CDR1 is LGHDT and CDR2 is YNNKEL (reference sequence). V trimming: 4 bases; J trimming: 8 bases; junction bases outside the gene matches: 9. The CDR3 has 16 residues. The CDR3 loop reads CASSLLTGGRDSPLHF. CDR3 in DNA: TGTGCCAGCAGCCTCCTAACAGGGGGCAGAGATTCACCCCTCCACTTT.

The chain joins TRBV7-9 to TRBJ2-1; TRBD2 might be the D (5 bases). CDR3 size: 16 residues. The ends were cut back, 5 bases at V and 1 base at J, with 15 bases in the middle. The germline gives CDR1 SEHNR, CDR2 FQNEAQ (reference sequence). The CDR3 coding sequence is TGTGCCAGCAGCCCCCGCGCCACGGGGTCCTACAATGAGCAGTTCTTC. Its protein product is CASSPRATGSYNEQFF.

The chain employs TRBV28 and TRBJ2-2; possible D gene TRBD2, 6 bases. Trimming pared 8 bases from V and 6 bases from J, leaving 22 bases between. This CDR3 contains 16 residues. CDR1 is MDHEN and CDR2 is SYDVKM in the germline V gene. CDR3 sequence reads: CASSHAGPPKAGELFF. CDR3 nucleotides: TGTGCCAGCTCCCATGCGGGGCCACCAAAGGCCGGGGAGCTGTTTTTT.

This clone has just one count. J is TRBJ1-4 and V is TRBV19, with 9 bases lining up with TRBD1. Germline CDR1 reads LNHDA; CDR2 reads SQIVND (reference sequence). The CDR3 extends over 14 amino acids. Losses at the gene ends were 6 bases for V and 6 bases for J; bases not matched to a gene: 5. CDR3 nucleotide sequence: TGTGCCAGTAGGCCTACAGGGGGCGATGAAAAACTGTTTTTT. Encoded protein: CASRPTGGDEKLFF.

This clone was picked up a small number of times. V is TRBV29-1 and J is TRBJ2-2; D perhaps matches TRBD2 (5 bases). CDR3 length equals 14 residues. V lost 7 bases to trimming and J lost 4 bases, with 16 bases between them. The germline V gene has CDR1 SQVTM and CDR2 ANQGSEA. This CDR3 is CSAEGLDGTGELFF. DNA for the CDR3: TGCAGCGCCGAGGGTTTAGATGGCACCGGGGAGCTGTTTTTT.

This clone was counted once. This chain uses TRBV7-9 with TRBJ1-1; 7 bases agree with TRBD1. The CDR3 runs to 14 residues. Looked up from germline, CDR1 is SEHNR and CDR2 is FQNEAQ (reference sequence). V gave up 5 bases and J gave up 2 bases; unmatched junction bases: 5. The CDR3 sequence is CASSRQGDNTEAFF. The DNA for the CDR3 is TGTGCCAGCAGCCGACAGGGCGACAACACTGAAGCTTTCTTT. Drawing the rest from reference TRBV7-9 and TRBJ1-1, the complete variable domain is DTGVSQNPRHKITKRGQNVTFRCDPISEHNRLYWYRQTLGQGPEFLTYFQNEAQLEKSRLLSDRFSAERPKGSFSTLEIQRTEQGDSAMYLCASSRQGDNTEAFFGQGTRLTVV.

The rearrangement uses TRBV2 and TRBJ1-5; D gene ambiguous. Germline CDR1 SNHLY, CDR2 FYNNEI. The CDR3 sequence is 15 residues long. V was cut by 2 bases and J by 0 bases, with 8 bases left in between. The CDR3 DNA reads TGTGCCAGCAGTGAATCGGCGGTTAGCAATCAGCCCCAGCATTTT. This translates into CASSESAVSNQPQHF.

CDR3 amino acids: CASSLVLKGADNEQFF. The CDR3 DNA is TGTGCCAGCAGCTTAGTTCTTAAGGGGGCGGACAATGAGCAGTTCTTC. The chain couples TRBV11-3 to TRBJ2-1; 7 bases align to TRBD1. From germline, CDR1 is SGHNT and CDR2 YENEEA. The CDR3 loop spans 16 amino acids. V lost 1 base and J lost 5; bases outside the gene matches: 8. The full variable domain, rest sourced from reference TRBV11-3 and TRBJ2-1, is EAGVVQSPRYKIIEKKQPVAFWCNPISGHNTLYWYLQNLGQGPELLIRYENEEAVDDSQLPKDRFSAERLKGVDSTLKIQPAELGDSAVYLCASSLVLKGADNEQFFGPGTRLTVL.

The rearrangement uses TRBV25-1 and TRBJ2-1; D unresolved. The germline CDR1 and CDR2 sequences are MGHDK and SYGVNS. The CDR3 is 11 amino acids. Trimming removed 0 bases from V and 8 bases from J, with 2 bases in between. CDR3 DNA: TGTGCCAGCAGTGAATACTATGAGCAGTTCTTC. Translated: CASSEYYEQFF.

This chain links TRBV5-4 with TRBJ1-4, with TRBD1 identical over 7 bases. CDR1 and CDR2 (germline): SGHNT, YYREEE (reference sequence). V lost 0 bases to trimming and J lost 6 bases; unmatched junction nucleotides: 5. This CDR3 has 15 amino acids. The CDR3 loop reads CASSLEAGTDEKLFF. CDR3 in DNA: TGTGCCAGCAGCTTGGAAGCCGGGACAGATGAAAAACTGTTTTTT.

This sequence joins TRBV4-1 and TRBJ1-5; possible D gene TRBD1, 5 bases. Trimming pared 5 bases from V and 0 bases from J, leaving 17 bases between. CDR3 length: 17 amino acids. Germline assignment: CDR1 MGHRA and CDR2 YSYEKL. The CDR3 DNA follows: TGCGCCAGCAGCGAGCGTGCAGGGAAAGATAGCAATCAGCCCCAGCATTTT. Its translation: CASSERAGKDSNQPQHF.

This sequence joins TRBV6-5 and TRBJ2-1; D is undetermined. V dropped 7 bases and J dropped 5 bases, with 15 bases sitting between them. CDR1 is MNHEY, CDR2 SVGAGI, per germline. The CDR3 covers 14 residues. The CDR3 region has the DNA TGTGCCAGCACTCTGAACTGGGCTGACAATGAGCAGTTCTTC. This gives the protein CASTLNWADNEQFF.

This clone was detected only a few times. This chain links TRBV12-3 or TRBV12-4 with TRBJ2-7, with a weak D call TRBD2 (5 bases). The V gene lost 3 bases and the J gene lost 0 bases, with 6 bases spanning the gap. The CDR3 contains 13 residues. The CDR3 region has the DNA TGTGCCAGCAGTTTCGCGGGCTCCTACGAGCAGTACTTC. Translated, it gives CASSFAGSYEQYF.

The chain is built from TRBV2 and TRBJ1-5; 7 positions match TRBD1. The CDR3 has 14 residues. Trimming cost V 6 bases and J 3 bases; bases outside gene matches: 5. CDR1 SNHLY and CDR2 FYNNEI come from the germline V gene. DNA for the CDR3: TGTGCCAGCAGGGCGGGACAGTACAATCAGCCCCAGCATTTT. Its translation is CASRAGQYNQPQHF.

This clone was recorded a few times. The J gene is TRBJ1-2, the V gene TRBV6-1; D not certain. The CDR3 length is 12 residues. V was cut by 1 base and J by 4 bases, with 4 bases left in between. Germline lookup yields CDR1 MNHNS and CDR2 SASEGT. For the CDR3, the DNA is TGTGCCAGCAGTGAAGGGAGCTATGGCTACACCTTC. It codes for CASSEGSYGYTF.

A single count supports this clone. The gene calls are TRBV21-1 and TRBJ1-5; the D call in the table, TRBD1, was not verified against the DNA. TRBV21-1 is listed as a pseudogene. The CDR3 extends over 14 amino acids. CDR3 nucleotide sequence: TGTGCCAGCAATCTTCTACAGGGGGTCCAGCCCCAGCATTTT. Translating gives CASNLLQGVQPQHF.

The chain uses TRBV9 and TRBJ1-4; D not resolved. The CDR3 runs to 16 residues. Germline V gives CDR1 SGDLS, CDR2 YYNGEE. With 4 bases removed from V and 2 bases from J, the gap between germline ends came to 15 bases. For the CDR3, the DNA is TGTGCCAGCAGCCCCCGTGCGGCCCCCACTAATGAAAAACTGTTTTTT. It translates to CASSPRAAPTNEKLFF.

CDR3 sequence reads: CASSVEWNTEAFF. CDR3 DNA: TGCGCCAGCAGCGTCGAGTGGAACACTGAAGCTTTCTTT. The chain is built from TRBV4-1 and TRBJ1-1; D gene unclear. The CDR3 is 13 amino acids. Trimming stripped 5 bases from V and 1 base from J, with 8 bases between. Germline loops: CDR1 MGHRA, CDR2 YSYEKL.

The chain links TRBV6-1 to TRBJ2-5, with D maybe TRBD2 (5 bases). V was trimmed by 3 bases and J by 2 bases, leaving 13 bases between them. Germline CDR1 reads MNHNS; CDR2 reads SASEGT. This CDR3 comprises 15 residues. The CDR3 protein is CASSEYGLRQETQYF. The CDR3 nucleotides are TGTGCCAGCAGTGAGTATGGACTTCGGCAAGAGACCCAGTACTTC.

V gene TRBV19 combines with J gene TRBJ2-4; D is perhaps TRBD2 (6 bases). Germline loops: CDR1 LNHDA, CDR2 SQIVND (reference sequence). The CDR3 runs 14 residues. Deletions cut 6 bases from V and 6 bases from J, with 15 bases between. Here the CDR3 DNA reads TGTGCCAGTAGGGGAGGTCGGTCGGGAAACATTCAGTACTTC. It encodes CASRGGRSGNIQYF.

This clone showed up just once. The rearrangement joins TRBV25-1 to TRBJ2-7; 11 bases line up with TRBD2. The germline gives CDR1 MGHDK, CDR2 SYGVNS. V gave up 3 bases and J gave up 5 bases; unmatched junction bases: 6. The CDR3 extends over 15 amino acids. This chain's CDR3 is CASSESLAGGHEQYF. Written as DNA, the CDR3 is TGTGCCAGCAGTGAGTCTCTAGCGGGGGGCCACGAGCAGTACTTC.

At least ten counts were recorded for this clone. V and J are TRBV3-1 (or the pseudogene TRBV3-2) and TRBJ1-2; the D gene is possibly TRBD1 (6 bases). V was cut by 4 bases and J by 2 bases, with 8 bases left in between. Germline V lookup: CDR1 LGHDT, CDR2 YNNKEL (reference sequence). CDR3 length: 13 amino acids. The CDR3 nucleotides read TGTGCCAGCAGCCCAGGGGCGAACTATGGCTACACCTTC. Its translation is CASSPGANYGYTF.

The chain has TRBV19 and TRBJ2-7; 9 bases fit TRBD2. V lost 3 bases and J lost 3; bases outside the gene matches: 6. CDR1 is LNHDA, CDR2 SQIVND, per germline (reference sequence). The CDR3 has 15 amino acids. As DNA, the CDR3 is TGTGCCAGTAGTATTAGCCTAGCGGGGCTCTACGAGCAGTACTTC. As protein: CASSISLAGLYEQYF.

As DNA, the CDR3 is TGTGCCAGCAGGTTGGACAGGGGGCGAGGCTACACCTTC. Translation gives CASRLDRGRGYTF. V and J are TRBV3-1 (or the pseudogene TRBV3-2) and TRBJ1-2, with 11 positions matching TRBD1. The CDR3 runs 13 residues. The J segment lost 8 bases and the V segment lost 6 bases, leaving 5 bases of the junction unmatched. The germline CDR1 and CDR2 sequences are LGHDT and YNNKEL (reference sequence).

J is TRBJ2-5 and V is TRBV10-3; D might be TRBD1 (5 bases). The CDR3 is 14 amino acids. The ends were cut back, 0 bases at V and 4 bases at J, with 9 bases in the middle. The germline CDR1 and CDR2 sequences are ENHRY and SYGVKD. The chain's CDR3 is CAISESQAGETQYF. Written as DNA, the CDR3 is TGTGCCATCAGTGAGTCACAGGCAGGAGAGACCCAGTACTTC.